The clone carrying this TCR beta chain occurred once. No patient received treatment before thyroid surgery. Authors' data handling: A classifier for distant metastasis in papillary thyroid cancer was constructed using CDR3 differences observed across clinicopathological groups. From the PCR reads, TCRdb re-called clones with MiXCR. The V and J calls, along with clone size, are taken from TCRdb and not from the paper's own processing. This table has about 15,000 clones, over 25% appearing once. The sample originates from a study of metastatic and nonmetastatic thyroid tumors. The receptor was isolated from a male donor with papillary thyroid cancer or a benign thyroid nodule (not recorded which). Some clones in this sample may be carry-over from other donors' samples. Sequencing was done on a sample of tumor tissue.

This CDR3 is CASSAGQTYEQYF. The CDR3 region has the DNA TGTGCCAGCTCAGCCGGACAGACATACGAGCAGTACTTC. This chain links TRBV18 with TRBJ2-7; maybe TRBD1 (6 bases). The CDR3 totals 13 residues. V gave up 5 bases and J gave up 4 bases, with 12 bases separating them. Germline CDR1 is KGHSH and CDR2 is LQKENI.